This record covers a single TCR beta chain. Methods used by the authors: The assay estimated nucleated cells by amplifying reference gene primers. Data came from immunoSEQ multiplex PCR; TCRdb stores just in-frame clones and leaves some out. V and J calls and clone size are those listed in that table; D and trimming were worked out from the DNA. Found here are a few hundred thousand clones, around 90% of them singletons; the top ten hold about 12%. These data originate in a study of blood T cell repertoires in COVID-19. Study summary: Samples of COVID-19 (acute and convalescent) were obtained from the United States, Italy and Spain. Sources were T cells, B-cell-depleted T cells, or PBMCs; the material itself was cDNA or gDNA.

Germline lookup yields CDR1 MNHEY and CDR2 SMNVEV (reference sequence). V shed 11 bases and J 7 bases; nucleotides not matched to a gene: 5. The CDR3 extends over 12 amino acids. V gene TRBV27 combines with J gene TRBJ1-6, with TRBD1 identical over 7 bases. The TCR originated in a woman aged 18-29 years who had recovered from COVID-19. Sequencing was performed on peripheral blood. The CDR3 bases are TGTGCCGCGAGCAGGGGGAATTCACCCCTCCACTTT. Its protein is CAASRGNSPLHF.